The source of this TCR beta chain is a study of regulatory T cells in long-lasting Graves disease. Looking at the study overall: Graves' patients diagnosed newly had used antithyroid drugs under 3 months.

Assembly of TCR beta libraries relied on iRepertoire HTBI primers together with Arm-PCR of CDR3 regions. TCRdb re-called the multiplex PCR reads through MiXCR, storing one row per CDR3 protein. The sample holds about 370,000 distinct CDR3 sequences; 15% are singletons and the top ten take 22%. This clonotype was counted many times. Antigen specificity is unknown. Described time point: newly diagnosed GD, antithyroid drugs for less than 3 months. After RNA was extracted from PBMCs, the TCR library was made from it. Study findings and constraints: Under persistent disease, TRBV28, TRBJ1-2 and TRBJ2-5 were used preferentially. The study found lower TCR diversity in persistent Graves' patients than in newly diagnosed ones.

CDR1 and CDR2 (germline): MDHEN, SYDVKM. The CDR3 has 15 amino acids. V dropped 6 bases and J dropped 5 bases, with 17 bases sitting between them. This TCR derives from a female donor with Graves disease. This chain uses TRBV28 with TRBJ2-4, with D possibly TRBD1 on 6 matching bases. The sequencing used peripheral blood mononuclear cells (PBMCs), collected at new diagnosis, from a patient treated with antithyroid drugs. The CDR3 nucleotides are TGTGCCAGCAGCCCTCCAACAGGGATCCAAAACATTCAGTACTTC. Translation: CASSPPTGIQNIQYF.